The 20 T cell receptor beta chains listed next were all sequenced from one sample in a study of T cell responses to AZD1222 COVID-19 vaccine (dated by TCRdb to the early 2020s). Library preparation employed the immunoSEQ multiplex PCR assay. The table comes from immuneACCESS by way of TCRdb, which keeps in-frame sequences with V and J called. Part of the clones is missing from these tables; in studies checked, under half for an unresolved V gene and the rest for unknown reasons. This sample is represented by some 150,000 clones; approximately 90% of them were singletons. The ten most abundant clones make up around 3.6% of the sample. Per the publication, the time point label means: baseline before first vaccination. The specimen was peripheral blood, collected on day 0 of AZD1222 vaccination. Receptor source: an adult in good health.

The chain recombines TRBV7-9 with TRBJ2-1; tentative D call: TRBD1 (6 bases). CDR3 length: 17 amino acids. V gave up 7 bases and J gave up 0 bases, with 19 bases separating them. Germline CDR1 reads SEHNR; CDR2 reads FQNEAQ (reference sequence). CDR3 bases: TGTGCCAGCAAGTTCAGACTGGGGGCCAGCTCCTACAATGAGCAGTTCTTC. Translating gives CASKFRLGASSYNEQFF.

J is TRBJ1-6 and V is TRBV23-1, with D unresolved. TRBV23-1 is an ORF for which the function is uncertain. V lost 4 bases to trimming and J lost 7 bases, with 17 bases between them. The CDR3 consists of 16 residues. The DNA for the CDR3 is TGCGCCAGCAGTCTAAGGGCGGAACAGTGGAATTCACCCCTCCACTTT. Translation gives CASSLRAEQWNSPLHF.

This clone was detected only once. The chain is built from TRBV11-2 and TRBJ2-7; 7 nucleotides align to TRBD2. The CDR3 loop spans 16 amino acids. Germline V lookup: CDR1 SGHAT, CDR2 FQNNGV. With V trimmed by 5 bases and J by 0 bases, 10 bases remained unmatched. DNA for the CDR3: TGTGCCAGCAGCCCAGCTCTGGCTAGCGGCTCCTACGAGCAGTACTTC. Protein product: CASSPALASGSYEQYF.

This clone has a single count. J is TRBJ2-3 and V is TRBV6-2 or TRBV6-3; no clear D gene. Trimming stripped 5 bases from V and 6 bases from J, with 15 bases between. Per germline, CDR1 MNHEY and CDR2 SVGEGT. CDR3 length: 14 amino acids. The CDR3 bases are TGTGCCAGCAGTCAAGGGTTGGGTGCGGATACGCAGTATTTT. Amino acids: CASSQGLGADTQYF.

In its sample, this clone was seen once. The chain joins TRBV30 to TRBJ1-2, with 7 bases lining up with TRBD1. The CDR3 is made up of 19 amino acids. V lost 1 base, J lost 4 bases, and 21 bases stayed unmatched. CDR1 GTSNPN and CDR2 SVGIG come from the germline V gene (reference sequence). CDR3 bases: TGTGCCTGGAGTGGGCAGGCCAGGGGGAAGGTGGCGGGTAGCTATGGCTACACCTTC. Translation: CAWSGQARGKVAGSYGYTF.

V is TRBV27 and J is TRBJ1-1; 7 positions agree with TRBD1. Unmatched junction bases numbered 14, after V lost 6 bases and J lost 1 base. The CDR3 consists of 17 residues. Germline values: CDR1 MNHEY, CDR2 SMNVEV (reference sequence). The CDR3 is CASSTRWDSSPNTEAFF. The CDR3 nucleotides are TGTGCCAGCAGCACCAGGTGGGACAGCAGCCCGAACACTGAAGCTTTCTTT.

The chain couples TRBV7-6 to TRBJ1-6, with a weak D call TRBD1 (6 bases). The V and J ends lost 4 bases and 7 bases respectively, with 11 bases between them. There are 14 residues in the CDR3. Germline lookup yields CDR1 SGHVS and CDR2 FNYEAQ. CDR3 loop: CASSSGQKNSPLHF. The CDR3 DNA sequence: TGTGCCAGCAGCTCCGGACAGAAAAATTCACCCCTCCACTTT.

This chain connects TRBV7-3 to TRBJ2-1; D is unresolved. Between the trimmed V and J ends, which lost 2 bases and 6 bases, there was a span of 8 bases. CDR1 is SGHTA, CDR2 FQGTGA, per germline. This CDR3 is 13 amino acids long. The CDR3 reads CASSLLGSNEQFF. Written as DNA, the CDR3 is TGTGCCAGCAGCTTACTCGGTTCCAATGAGCAGTTCTTC.

The V gene is TRBV5-6, the J gene TRBJ2-3, with 9 bases lining up with TRBD2. Germline CDR1 SGHDT, CDR2 YYEEEE. The ends lost 0 bases at V and 4 bases at J; junction bases unmatched: 6. CDR3 size: 16 residues. The DNA of the CDR3 is TGTGCCAGCAGCTTGGTTCACGCGGGGGGGCCAGATACGCAGTATTTT. It specifies CASSLVHAGGPDTQYF.

CDR3: CASSLQGMNTEAFF. The CDR3 bases are TGCGCCAGCAGCTTGCAGGGTATGAACACTGAAGCTTTCTTT. The gene calls are TRBV5-1 and TRBJ1-1; weak D call: TRBD1 (5 bases). Per the germline V gene, CDR1 is SGHRS and CDR2 is YFSETQ. V was cut by 1 base and J by 0 bases, with 7 bases left in between. This CDR3 region has 14 residues.

The rearrangement joins TRBV12-3 or TRBV12-4 to TRBJ1-2, with D hard to call. Trimming left V 1 base short and J 7 bases short, with 7 bases between. This CDR3 is built from 12 residues. The CDR3 spells CASSLDRSGYTF. The CDR3 DNA follows: TGTGCCAGCAGTTTAGATCGCAGTGGCTACACCTTC.

By its share, this clone is medium-sized (0.01 to 0.1%). The V and J genes are TRBV7-2 and TRBJ2-7; D might be TRBD2 (6 bases). Germline V gene sequence: CDR1 SGHTA, CDR2 FQGNSA. This CDR3 comprises 15 residues. Trimming left V 3 bases short and J 0 bases short, with 12 bases between. CDR3 sequence: CASSFVLASSYEQYF. In DNA, the CDR3 is TGTGCCAGCAGCTTCGTCCTAGCGAGCTCCTACGAGCAGTACTTC.

The V gene is TRBV2, the J gene TRBJ2-7, with TRBD2 matching 7 bases. CDR1 is SNHLY and CDR2 is FYNNEI in the germline V gene. The CDR3 has 13 amino acids. V lost 7 bases, J lost 4 bases, and 7 bases stayed unmatched. CDR3 sequence reads: CASTLAEIYEQYF. The CDR3 DNA follows: TGTGCCAGCACCCTAGCGGAAATATACGAGCAGTACTTC.

V usage is TRBV4-1 and J usage is TRBJ2-7, with 8 bases that match TRBD1. Germline V gives CDR1 MGHRA, CDR2 YSYEKL. The J segment lost 5 bases and the V segment lost 4 bases, leaving 10 bases of the junction unmatched. This CDR3 has 15 residues. The CDR3 DNA reads as TGCGCCAGCAGCCCAGACAGGGGAAGGCACAACGAGCAGTACTTC. Amino acids: CASSPDRGRHNEQYF.

The CDR3 coding sequence is TGTGCCAGCAGCCAAATCCAAGAGACCCAGTACTTC. This codes for CASSQIQETQYF. The chain links TRBV7-2 to TRBJ2-5; D remains unclear. Deletions cut 5 bases from V and 1 base from J, with 5 bases between. This CDR3 is 12 amino acids long. Germline-derived CDR1 and CDR2 are SGHTA and FQGNSA.

On this clone itself: The junction departs from the called germline gene at one end, perhaps through a read error. The CDR3 protein is CASSPNAVTGLKTEAFF. The CDR3 bases are TGTGCCAGCTCACCCAACGCGGTGACAGGGTTGAAAACTGAAGCTTTCTTT. V is TRBV18 and J is TRBJ1-1; TRBD1 agrees at 7 bases. Looked up from germline, CDR1 is KGHSH and CDR2 is LQKENI. The CDR3 length is 17 residues.

The V and J genes are TRBV30 and TRBJ1-6; 7 nucleotides align to TRBD1. Germline CDR1 and CDR2: GTSNPN and SVGIG (reference sequence). V lost 4 bases to trimming and J lost 7 bases; unmatched junction nucleotides: 4. The CDR3 extends over 13 amino acids. This CDR3 reads CAWNRGTNSPLHF. The CDR3 bases are TGTGCCTGGAACAGGGGAACGAATTCACCCCTCCACTTT.

This chain connects TRBV5-1 to TRBJ1-1; TRBD1 is a possible D gene (5 bases). There are 13 residues in the CDR3. Per the germline V gene, CDR1 is SGHRS and CDR2 is YFSETQ. V was shortened by 4 bases and J by 2 bases, with 9 bases between the two germline ends. The CDR3 here is CASSVDINTEAFF. The CDR3 bases are TGCGCCAGCAGCGTGGACATTAACACTGAAGCTTTCTTT.

This clone was observed a single time. The CDR3 sequence: CASSYSPTLREETQYF. Here the CDR3 DNA reads TGTGCCAGCAGTTACTCGCCTACACTCCGGGAAGAGACCCAGTACTTC. The rearrangement joins TRBV6-5 to TRBJ2-5; no firm D call. From germline, CDR1 is MNHEY and CDR2 SVGAGI. Between the trimmed V and J ends, which lost 0 bases and 3 bases, there was a span of 14 bases. The CDR3 length is 16 residues.

This chain links TRBV10-3 with TRBJ2-1; 11 bases are a match to TRBD2. Germline V gives CDR1 ENHRY, CDR2 SYGVKD. This CDR3 region has 12 residues. After removal of 8 bases from V and 9 bases from J, the junction contained 3 bases not matched to a gene. The CDR3 DNA is TGTGCCATCGGACTAGCGGGCGCTGAGCAGTTCTTC. Translation: CAIGLAGAEQFF.